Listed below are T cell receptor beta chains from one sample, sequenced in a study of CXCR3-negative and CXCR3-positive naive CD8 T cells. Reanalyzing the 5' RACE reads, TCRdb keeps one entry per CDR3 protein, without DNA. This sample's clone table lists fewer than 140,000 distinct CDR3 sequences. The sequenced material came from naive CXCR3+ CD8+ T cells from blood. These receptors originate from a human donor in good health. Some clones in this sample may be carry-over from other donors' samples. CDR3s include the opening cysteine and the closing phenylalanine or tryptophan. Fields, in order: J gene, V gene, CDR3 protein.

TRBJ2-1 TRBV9 CASSDLAGPSYNEQFF
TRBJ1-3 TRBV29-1 CSVEDPGFAPGNTIYF
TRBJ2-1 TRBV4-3 CASSQDAGAYNEQFF
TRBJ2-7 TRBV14 CASSQGGSDNEQYF
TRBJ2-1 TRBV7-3 CASSTDGSSYNEQFF
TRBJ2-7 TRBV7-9 CASSPAADYEQYF
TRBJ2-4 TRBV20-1 CSARRVGETGQYF
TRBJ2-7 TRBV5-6 CASSLEAVSYEQYF
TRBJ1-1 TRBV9 CASSVGGHVNTEAFF
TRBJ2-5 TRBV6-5 CASSSGLAGGEETQYF
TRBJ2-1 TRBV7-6 CASSAPGVQGSNEQFF
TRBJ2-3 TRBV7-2 CASSYRGRVTDTQYF
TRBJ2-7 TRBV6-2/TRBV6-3 CASSTITSTGEQYF
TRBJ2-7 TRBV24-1 CATSVGIEQYF
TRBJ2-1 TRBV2 CASIGTSGSPSYNEQFF
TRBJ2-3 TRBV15 CATSTSSRGSTDTQYF
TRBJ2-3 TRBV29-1 CSVGLTGQGKLDTQYF
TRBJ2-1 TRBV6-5 CASSYSGLWDGEQFF
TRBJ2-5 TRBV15 CATSSPPGTSGMYQETQYF
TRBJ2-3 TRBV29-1 CSVGGQGADTQYF
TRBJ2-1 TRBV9 CASSVERESHNEQFF
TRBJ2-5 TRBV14 CASSQELQEAQYF
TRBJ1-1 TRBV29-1 CSVEWDRDAEAFF
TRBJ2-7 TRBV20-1 CSARRQETYEQYF
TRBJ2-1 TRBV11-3 CASSAGTTNHEQFF
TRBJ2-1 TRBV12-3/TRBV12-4 CASQGLDEQFF
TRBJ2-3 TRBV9 CASSVYASTDTQYF
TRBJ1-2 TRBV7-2 CASSPNLGDVYGYTF
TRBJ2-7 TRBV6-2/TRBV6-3 CASSTVSYEQYF
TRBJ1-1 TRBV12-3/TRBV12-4 CASSWDGYTEAFF
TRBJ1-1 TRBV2 CASQGGTEAFF
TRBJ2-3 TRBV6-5 CASSYSAPNGRGTDTQYF
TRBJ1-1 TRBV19 CASSIHYGQGSLNTEAFF
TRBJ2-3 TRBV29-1 CSVVLFRVGADTDTQYF
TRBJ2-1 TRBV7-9 CASSLRDTLADEQFF
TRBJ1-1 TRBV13 CASSRENTEAFF
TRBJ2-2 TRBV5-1 CASSLEGAGELFF
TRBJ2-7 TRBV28 CASSKDSYEQYF
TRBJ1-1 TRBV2 CASRGDRNTEAFF
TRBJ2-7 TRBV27 CASGNTPGDEQYF
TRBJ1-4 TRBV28 CASRPTEGATNEKLFF
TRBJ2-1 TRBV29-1 CSVEYGLKTYNEQFF
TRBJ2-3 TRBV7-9 CASSPREMSTDTQYF
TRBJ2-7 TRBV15 CATSSPDRAWSEQYF